This TCR beta chain was documented in a study of T cell repertoires in cytomegalovirus infection. Study-level background: Indicated by public TCR beta signatures were CMV infection and matching HLA type.

TCRdb analysed the reads with MiXCR anew, one entry per CDR3 protein. The table includes approximately 990,000 distinct CDR3 sequences, 30% to 40% detected once. This CDR3 spans 15 amino acids. Germline V lookup: CDR1 SEHNR, CDR2 FQNEAQ (reference sequence). V was shortened by 4 bases and J by 1 base, with 13 bases between the two germline ends. Comments on this clonotype: What it recognizes is unknown.

The starting material was cultured CD8+ T cells from PBMCs, obtained from culture after CMV antigen stimulation. The sequence came from a human donor in good health (CMV status not recorded). Some clones in this sample may be carry-over from other donors' samples. The chain has TRBV7-9 and TRBJ1-1; D gene unclear. The chain's CDR3 is CASSSPWAGNTEAFF. CDR3 in DNA: TGTGCCAGCAGCTCCCCTTGGGCCGGGAACACTGAAGCTTTCTTT. Variable domain in full (rest from reference TRBV7-9 and TRBJ1-1): DTGVSQNPRHKITKRGQNVTFRCDPISEHNRLYWYRQTLGQGPEFLTYFQNEAQLEKSRLLSDRFSAERPKGSFSTLEIQRTEQGDSAMYLCASSSPWAGNTEAFFGQGTRLTVV.